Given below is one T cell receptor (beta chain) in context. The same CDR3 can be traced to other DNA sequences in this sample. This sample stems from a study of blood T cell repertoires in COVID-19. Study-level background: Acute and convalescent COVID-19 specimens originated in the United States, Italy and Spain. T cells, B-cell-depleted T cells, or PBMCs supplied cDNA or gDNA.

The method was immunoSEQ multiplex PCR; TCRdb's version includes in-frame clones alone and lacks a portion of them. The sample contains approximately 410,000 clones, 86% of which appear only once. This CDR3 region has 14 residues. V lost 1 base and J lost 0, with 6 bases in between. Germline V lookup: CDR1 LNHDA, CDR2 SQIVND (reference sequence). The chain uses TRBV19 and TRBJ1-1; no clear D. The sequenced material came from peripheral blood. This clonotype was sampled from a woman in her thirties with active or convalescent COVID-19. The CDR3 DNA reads TGTGCCAGTAGTATAGCAGGCATGAACACTGAAGCTTTCTTT. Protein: CASSIAGMNTEAFF.